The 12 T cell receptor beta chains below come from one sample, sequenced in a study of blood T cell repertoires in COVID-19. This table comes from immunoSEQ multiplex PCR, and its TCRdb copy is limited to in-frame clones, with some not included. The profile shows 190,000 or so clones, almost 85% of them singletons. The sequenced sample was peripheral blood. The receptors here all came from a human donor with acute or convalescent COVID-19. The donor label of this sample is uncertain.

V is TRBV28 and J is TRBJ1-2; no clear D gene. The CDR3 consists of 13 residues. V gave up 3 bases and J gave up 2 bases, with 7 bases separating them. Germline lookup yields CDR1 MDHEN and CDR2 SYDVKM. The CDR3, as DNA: TGTGCCAGCAGTTTCCCCCAGAACTATGGCTACACCTTC. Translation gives CASSFPQNYGYTF.

The CDR3: CASSSPLSVSYNEQFF. The CDR3, as DNA: TGTGCCAGCAGCAGTCCCCTGTCGGTCTCCTACAATGAGCAGTTCTTC. This chain links TRBV21-1 with TRBJ2-1; TRBD2 is the table's D call, not checked against the DNA. TRBV21-1 is assigned pseudogene status. The CDR3 length is 16 residues.

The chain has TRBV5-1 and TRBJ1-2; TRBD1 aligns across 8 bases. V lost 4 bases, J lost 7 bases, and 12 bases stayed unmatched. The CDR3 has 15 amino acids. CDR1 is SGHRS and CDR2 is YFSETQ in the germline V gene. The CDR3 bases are TGCGCCAGCAGCCCTACAGGGGGTAATGAAGGTGGCTACACCTTC. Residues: CASSPTGGNEGGYTF.

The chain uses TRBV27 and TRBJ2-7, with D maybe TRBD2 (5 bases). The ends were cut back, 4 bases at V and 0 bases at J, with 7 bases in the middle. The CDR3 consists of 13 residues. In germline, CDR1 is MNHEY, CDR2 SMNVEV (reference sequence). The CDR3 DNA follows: TGTGCCAGCAGTTCCGGGGACTCCTACGAGCAGTACTTC. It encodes CASSSGDSYEQYF.

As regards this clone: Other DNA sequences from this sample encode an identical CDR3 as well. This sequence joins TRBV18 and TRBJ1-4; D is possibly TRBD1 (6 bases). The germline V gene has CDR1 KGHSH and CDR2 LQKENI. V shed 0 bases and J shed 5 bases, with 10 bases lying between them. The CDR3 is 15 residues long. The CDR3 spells CASSPPGTRNEKLFF. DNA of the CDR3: TGTGCCAGCTCACCACCCGGGACAAGGAATGAAAAACTGTTTTTT.

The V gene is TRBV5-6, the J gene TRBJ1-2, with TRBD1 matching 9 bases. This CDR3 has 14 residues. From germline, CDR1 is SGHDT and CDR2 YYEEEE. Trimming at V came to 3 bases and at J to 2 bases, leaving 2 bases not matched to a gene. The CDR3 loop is CASSSTGGNYGYTF. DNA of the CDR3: TGTGCCAGCAGCTCTACAGGGGGCAACTATGGCTACACCTTC.

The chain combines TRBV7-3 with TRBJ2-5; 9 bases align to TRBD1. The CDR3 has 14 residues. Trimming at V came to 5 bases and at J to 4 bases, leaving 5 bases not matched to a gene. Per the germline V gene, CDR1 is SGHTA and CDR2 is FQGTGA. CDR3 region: CASSPGTGRETQYF. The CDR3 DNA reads TGTGCCAGCAGCCCCGGGACAGGGCGAGAGACCCAGTACTTC.

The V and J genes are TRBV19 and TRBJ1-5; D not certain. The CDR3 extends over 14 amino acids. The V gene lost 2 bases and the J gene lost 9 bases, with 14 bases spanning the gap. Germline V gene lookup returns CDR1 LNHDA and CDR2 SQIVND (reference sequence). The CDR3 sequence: CASSINGERRPQHF. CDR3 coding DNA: TGTGCCAGTAGTATAAACGGGGAGAGGCGGCCCCAGCATTTT.

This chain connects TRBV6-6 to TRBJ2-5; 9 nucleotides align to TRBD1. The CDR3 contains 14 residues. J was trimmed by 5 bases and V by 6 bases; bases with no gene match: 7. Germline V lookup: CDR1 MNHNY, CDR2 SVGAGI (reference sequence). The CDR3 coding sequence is TGTGCCAGCAGCCGATTGACAGGGGGGGAGACCCAGTACTTC. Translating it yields CASSRLTGGETQYF.

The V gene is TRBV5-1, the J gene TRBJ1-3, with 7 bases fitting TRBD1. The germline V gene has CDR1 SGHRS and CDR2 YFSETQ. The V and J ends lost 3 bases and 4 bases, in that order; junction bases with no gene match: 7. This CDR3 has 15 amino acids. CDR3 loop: CASSSQGTSGNTIYF. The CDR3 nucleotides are TGCGCCAGCAGCTCACAGGGGACGTCCGGAAACACCATATATTTT.

Here the CDR3 DNA reads TGTGCCAGCAACTCCAGGGGGCCTACTGAAGCTTTCTTT. Translating gives CASNSRGPTEAFF. The chain couples TRBV12-3 or TRBV12-4 to TRBJ1-1; TRBD1 matches at 8 bases. V shed 7 bases and J 5 bases; nucleotides not matched to a gene: 6. This CDR3 contains 13 residues.

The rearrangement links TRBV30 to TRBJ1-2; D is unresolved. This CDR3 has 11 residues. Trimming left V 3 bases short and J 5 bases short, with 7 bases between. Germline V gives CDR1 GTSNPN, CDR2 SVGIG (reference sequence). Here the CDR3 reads CAWREGYGYTF. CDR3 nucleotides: TGTGCCTGGAGAGAGGGATATGGCTACACCTTC.